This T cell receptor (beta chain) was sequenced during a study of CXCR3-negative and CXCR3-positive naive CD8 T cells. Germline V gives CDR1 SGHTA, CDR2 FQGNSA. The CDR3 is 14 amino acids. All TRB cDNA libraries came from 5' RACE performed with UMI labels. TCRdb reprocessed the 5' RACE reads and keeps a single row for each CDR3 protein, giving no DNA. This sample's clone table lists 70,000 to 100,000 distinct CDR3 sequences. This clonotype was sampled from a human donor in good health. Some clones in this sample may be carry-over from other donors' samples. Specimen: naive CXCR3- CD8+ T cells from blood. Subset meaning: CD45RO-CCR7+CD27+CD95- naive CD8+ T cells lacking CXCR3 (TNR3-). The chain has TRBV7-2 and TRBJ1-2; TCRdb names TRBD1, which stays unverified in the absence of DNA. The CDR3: CASSPWGSAYGYTF. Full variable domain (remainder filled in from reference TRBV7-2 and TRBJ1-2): GAGVSQSPSNKVTEKGKDVELRCDPISGHTALYWYRQSLGQGLEFLIYFQGNSAPDKSGLPSDRFSAERTGGSVSTLTIQRTQQEDSAVYLCASSPWGSAYGYTFGSGTRLTVV.